These T cell receptor beta chains were read from a single sample in a study of T cells after yellow fever vaccination. TCRdb passed the 5' RACE reads through MiXCR, listing each CDR3 protein once. Of about 320,000 distinct CDR3 sequences in the sample, approximately 4.5% were seen once. The sample in question was PBMCs, obtained 15 days after the yellow fever booster vaccination. Source of these receptors: a man younger than 35 who received the YFV17D yellow fever vaccine. CDR3s include the opening cysteine and the closing phenylalanine or tryptophan. The D gene is left open where the match is weak. Only part of the rows carry a size: once, few, many, or a class if the clone is expanded.

TRBV7-2	-	many	TRBJ1-2	TGTGCCAGCACCCAAATGGACAGTAACTATGGCTACACCTTC	CASTQMDSNYGYTF
TRBV5-5	TRBD1	many	TRBJ2-1	TGTGCCAGCAGCTTGAATCAGGGGGCAGAGATGTTC	CASSLNQGAEMF
TRBV12-3/TRBV12-4	-	few	TRBJ2-5	TGTGCCAGCAGTTCGGGTTTGACATCCAATCAAGAGACCCAGTACTTC	CASSSGLTSNQETQYF
TRBV6-2/TRBV6-3	-	few	TRBJ1-6	TGTGCCAGCAGTCCGCGGGACGGCCTATACTCCTATAATTCACCCCTCCACTTT	CASSPRDGLYSYNSPLHF
TRBV10-3	-	-	TRBJ1-1	TGTGCCATCAGTGAGTCGAAAGGGGTGAGTGAAGCTTTCTTT	CAISESKGVSEAFF
TRBV6-1	-	-	TRBJ1-2	TGTGCCAGCAGCTTCCGGGACCGAGGATGTGGCTACACCTTC	CASSFRDRGCGYTF
TRBV5-1	TRBD1	many	TRBJ1-1	TGCGCCAGCAGCGGCGACAGGGAAGGAACTGAAGCTTTCTTT	CASSGDREGTEAFF
TRBV25-1	TRBD2	-	TRBJ2-2	TGTGCCAGCAGTGTCCCGCCTAGCGGGGGCGCGAACACCGGGGAGCTGTTTTTT	CASSVPPSGGANTGELFF
TRBV20-1	-	-	TRBJ2-3	TGCAGTGCCAACGCCGGGGGGCCTGGGACAGATACGCAGTATTTT	CSANAGGPGTDTQYF
TRBV5-1	TRBD1	few	TRBJ2-5	TGCGCCAGCAGCCTCACAACCGGGACAGGGAGAGAGACCCAGTACTTC	CASSLTTGTGRETQYF
TRBV20-1	TRBD2	-	TRBJ2-3	TGCAGTGCTAGAGATTTAGCGGGGGCTGGGACAGATACGCAGTATTTT	CSARDLAGAGTDTQYF
TRBV27	-	many	TRBJ1-1	TGTGCCAGCAGTCGATCCACCTTACCAGAAGCTTTCTTT	CASSRSTLPEAFF
TRBV7-3	-	-	TRBJ2-1	TGTGCCAGCAGCCCGGGGCGCGGCCGAACCAATGAGCAGTTCTTC	CASSPGRGRTNEQFF
TRBV19	-	few	TRBJ2-1	TGTGCCAGTAGCCACAGGACCGATTCCTACAATGAGCAGTTCTTC	CASSHRTDSYNEQFF
TRBV6-1	-	many	TRBJ2-3	TGTGCCAGCAGTGAATTCCCGTTTGGGCAGTATTTT	CASSEFPFGQYF
TRBV10-3	-	-	TRBJ1-1	TGTGCCATCAGTGAGTCAGGAGGGGCGGGGACTGAAGCTTTCTTT	CAISESGGAGTEAFF
TRBV7-2	TRBD2	many	TRBJ2-2	TGTGCCAGCAGCTTAGAGGGAGCGGGGGATCCCACCGGGGAGCTGTTTTTT	CASSLEGAGDPTGELFF
TRBV27	-	many	TRBJ2-3	TGTGCCAGCAGTTTATTTGCAATGTCGGGGGGCAGCACAGATACGCAGTATTTT	CASSLFAMSGGSTDTQYF
TRBV20-1	TRBD2	many	TRBJ2-1	TGCAGTGCTAGAGATCGGCGGGGGGCGGGAAATGAGCAGTTCTTC	CSARDRRGAGNEQFF
TRBV5-1	TRBD2	few	TRBJ2-5	TGCGCCAGCAGCTTGGCATCTAGCGGGGGGGAGACCCAGTACTTC	CASSLASSGGETQYF
TRBV6-5	-	-	TRBJ2-3	TGTGCCAGCAGTTCGCCGGGACCTCTACATTTT	CASSSPGPLHF
TRBV25-1	TRBD1	-	TRBJ2-3	TGTGCCAGCAGTGAATGGGACAGGGTAACAGATACGCAGTATTTT	CASSEWDRVTDTQYF
TRBV19	-	few	TRBJ1-1	TGTGCCAGTAGTTACAAGCACAACACTGAAGCTTTCTTT	CASSYKHNTEAFF
TRBV6-6	TRBD2	-	TRBJ2-6	TGTGCCAGCAGAGAGTGGGGAGGGGTAGGAGGGGCCAACGTCCTGACTTTC	CASREWGGVGGANVLTF
TRBV7-2	-	-	TRBJ1-4	TGTGCCAGCCGGTCCGGGACCGTCCGGGAAAAACTGTTTTTT	CASRSGTVREKLFF
TRBV12-3/TRBV12-4	-	many	TRBJ2-3	TGTGCCAGCAGTTTCAAAGGAGCAGATACGCAGTATTTT	CASSFKGADTQYF
TRBV11-2	-	-	TRBJ2-5	TGTGCCAGCAGCTTAGTGATAGGGGCAGAGACCCAGTACTTC	CASSLVIGAETQYF
TRBV10-3	-	many	TRBJ2-7	TGTGCCATCAGTGAAGGAGGACAGCAGTACTTC	CAISEGGQQYF